This paragraph reports one TCR beta chain. What it recognizes is unknown. The record originates from a study of neoadjuvant anti-PD-1 for oral cavity cancer. Overall study findings and caveats: Higher pretreatment Treg/Th17 ratios tracked higher pretreatment blood clonality. TCR analyses covered only a few patients per response group.

Clones were read by immunoSEQ multiplex PCR, and TCRdb kept only the in-frame ones, dropping some. Of over 15,000 clones in the sample, around 76% were seen once. V was shortened by 6 bases and J by 0 bases, with 12 bases between the two germline ends. The CDR3 covers 15 residues. The germline V gene encodes CDR1 MNHEY and CDR2 SVGAGI. Patients had HPV-negative, locally advanced oral cavity squamous cell carcinoma. The chain couples TRBV6-5 to TRBJ1-5; D uncertain. This receptor was obtained from a person aged 35-80 years with oral cavity squamous cell carcinoma. The material was PBMCs, obtained before nivolumab (anti-PD-1) treatment. For the CDR3, the DNA is TGTGCCAGCAGCCCGACACCTTATAGCAATCAGCCCCAGCATTTT. Amino acids: CASSPTPYSNQPQHF.